A selection of T cell receptor beta chains follows, all from one sample in a study of post-analysis software for immune sequencing data. TCRdb re-analysed the PCR reads in MiXCR, keeping a single row per CDR3 protein. Of more than 450,000 distinct CDR3 sequences in the sample, 34% are singletons; the top ten hold approximately 6%. Source material: blood. The origin of the receptors is a girl between 2 and 17 years old with multiple sclerosis. Both conserved end residues are part of each CDR3. Fields, in order: D gene, V gene, clone size, J gene, CDR3 protein, CDR3 DNA. The D gene is left open where the match is weak. Expanded clones get a size class; other rows say once, few or many, or leave the size out.

d_gene: TRBD2; v_gene: TRBV5-4; abundance: few; j_gene: TRBJ2-1; CDR3aa: CASSLEGSGKHNEQFF; CDR3nt: TGTGCCAGCAGCTTGGAAGGTAGCGGGAAGCACAATGAGCAGTTCTTC
d_gene: -; v_gene: TRBV10-3; abundance: -; j_gene: TRBJ1-3; CDR3aa: CASREEADTIYF; CDR3nt: TGTGCCAGCAGGGAGGAAGCGGACACCATATATTTT
d_gene: -; v_gene: TRBV20-1; abundance: few; j_gene: TRBJ2-7; CDR3aa: CSARDLRGLSEQYF; CDR3nt: TGCAGTGCTAGAGATCTCAGGGGATTGAGCGAGCAGTACTTC
d_gene: -; v_gene: TRBV10-3; abundance: -; j_gene: TRBJ2-1; CDR3aa: CAISDKGGSYNEQFF; CDR3nt: TGTGCCATCAGTGATAAAGGAGGCTCCTACAATGAGCAGTTCTTC
d_gene: -; v_gene: TRBV3-1; abundance: -; j_gene: TRBJ2-3; CDR3aa: CASSQEGELGDTQYF; CDR3nt: TGTGCCAGCAGCCAAGAGGGGGAATTGGGAGATACGCAGTATTTT
d_gene: -; v_gene: TRBV5-6; abundance: -; j_gene: TRBJ2-1; CDR3aa: CASSLVEADYNEQFF; CDR3nt: TGTGCCAGCAGCTTGGTAGAGGCCGACTACAATGAGCAGTTCTTC
d_gene: TRBD2; v_gene: TRBV29-1; abundance: few; j_gene: TRBJ2-3; CDR3aa: CSVVGGGTGTDTQYF; CDR3nt: TGCAGCGTTGTCGGCGGGGGGACTGGCACAGATACGCAGTATTTT
d_gene: -; v_gene: TRBV20-1; abundance: few; j_gene: TRBJ1-4; CDR3aa: CSAYSGTDEKLFF; CDR3nt: TGCAGTGCGTACTCGGGGACCGATGAAAAACTGTTTTTT
d_gene: -; v_gene: TRBV6-5; abundance: once; j_gene: TRBJ2-2; CDR3aa: CASSPQGIGELFF; CDR3nt: TGTGCCAGCAGTCCTCAGGGAATCGGGGAGCTGTTTTTT
d_gene: TRBD1; v_gene: TRBV4-1; abundance: once; j_gene: TRBJ2-7; CDR3aa: CASSETGADEQYF; CDR3nt: TGCGCCAGCAGCGAGACAGGGGCCGACGAGCAGTACTTC
d_gene: -; v_gene: TRBV29-1; abundance: -; j_gene: TRBJ1-2; CDR3aa: CSVDLIMQAANYGYTF; CDR3nt: TGCAGCGTTGACCTAATAATGCAGGCCGCTAACTATGGCTACACCTTC
d_gene: TRBD1; v_gene: TRBV2; abundance: -; j_gene: TRBJ2-5; CDR3aa: CAIGGQGAGNEQYF; CDR3nt: TGTGCCATCGGAGGACAGGGGGCTGGTAATGAGCAGTACTTC
d_gene: TRBD1; v_gene: TRBV6-5; abundance: -; j_gene: TRBJ1-2; CDR3aa: CASSPSGTGGYTF; CDR3nt: TGTGCCAGCAGTCCATCCGGGACAGGGGGCTACACCTTC
d_gene: TRBD1; v_gene: TRBV20-1; abundance: -; j_gene: TRBJ2-1; CDR3aa: CSAREAGGAGNEQFF; CDR3nt: TGCAGTGCTAGAGAAGCAGGGGGCGCGGGGAATGAGCAGTTCTTC
d_gene: -; v_gene: TRBV7-2; abundance: -; j_gene: TRBJ1-1; CDR3aa: CASSLMPLGGTEAFF; CDR3nt: TGTGCCAGCAGCTTAATGCCCCTGGGAGGCACTGAAGCTTTCTTT
d_gene: TRBD2; v_gene: TRBV7-9; abundance: few; j_gene: TRBJ2-3; CDR3aa: CASSSTGTSGDTDTQYF; CDR3nt: TGTGCCAGCAGCTCTACCGGGACTAGCGGGGACACAGATACGCAGTATTTT
d_gene: TRBD1; v_gene: TRBV18; abundance: -; j_gene: TRBJ1-1; CDR3aa: CVSSLGQGRGNTEAFF; CDR3nt: TGTGTCAGCTCACTAGGACAGGGAAGGGGGAACACTGAAGCTTTCTTT
d_gene: -; v_gene: TRBV20-1; abundance: -; j_gene: TRBJ2-7; CDR3aa: CSARDVADPTVAQYF; CDR3nt: TGCAGTGCTAGAGATGTAGCAGATCCCACAGTCGCCCAGTACTTC
d_gene: -; v_gene: TRBV7-9; abundance: -; j_gene: TRBJ2-7; CDR3aa: CASVFSRGFAYEQYF; CDR3nt: TGTGCCAGCGTATTTAGCAGGGGCTTTGCCTACGAGCAGTACTTC
d_gene: -; v_gene: TRBV2; abundance: -; j_gene: TRBJ2-5; CDR3aa: CASSPVRAQQYF; CDR3nt: TGTGCCAGCAGTCCAGTTAGAGCCCAGCAGTACTTC
d_gene: -; v_gene: TRBV15; abundance: few; j_gene: TRBJ2-5; CDR3aa: CATSGIGTSKETQYF; CDR3nt: TGTGCCACCAGCGGAATAGGGACATCCAAAGAGACCCAGTACTTC
d_gene: TRBD1; v_gene: TRBV6-5; abundance: -; j_gene: TRBJ2-1; CDR3aa: CASVSPRQGTSYNEQFF; CDR3nt: TGTGCCAGCGTTTCCCCCCGACAGGGCACTAGTTACAATGAGCAGTTCTTC
d_gene: TRBD1; v_gene: TRBV5-5; abundance: -; j_gene: TRBJ2-7; CDR3aa: CASSLGQLSYEQYF; CDR3nt: TGTGCCAGCAGCCTGGGACAGCTCTCCTACGAGCAGTACTTC
d_gene: TRBD1; v_gene: TRBV29-1; abundance: -; j_gene: TRBJ1-1; CDR3aa: CSVRQGEVRMGTEAFF; CDR3nt: TGCAGCGTTAGACAGGGGGAAGTACGTATGGGGACTGAAGCTTTCTTT
d_gene: -; v_gene: TRBV12-3/TRBV12-4; abundance: many; j_gene: TRBJ2-1; CDR3aa: CASSPPNNEQFF; CDR3nt: TGTGCCAGCAGCCCCCCGAACAATGAGCAGTTCTTC
d_gene: -; v_gene: TRBV5-1; abundance: -; j_gene: TRBJ1-2; CDR3aa: CASSLMGERYGYTF; CDR3nt: TGCGCCAGCAGCTTGATGGGGGAGCGCTATGGCTACACCTTC
d_gene: -; v_gene: TRBV12-3/TRBV12-4; abundance: -; j_gene: TRBJ2-1; CDR3aa: CASRARSSHPEQFF; CDR3nt: TGTGCCAGCAGGGCCAGGTCTAGCCATCCTGAGCAGTTCTTC
d_gene: -; v_gene: TRBV6-5; abundance: -; j_gene: TRBJ1-2; CDR3aa: CASRDGMRDGYTF; CDR3nt: TGTGCCAGCAGGGACGGGATGAGGGATGGCTACACCTTC
d_gene: -; v_gene: TRBV4-1; abundance: many; j_gene: TRBJ2-7; CDR3aa: CASSQGGPSYEQYF; CDR3nt: TGCGCCAGCAGCCAGGGCGGCCCCTCCTACGAGCAGTACTTC
d_gene: TRBD1; v_gene: TRBV18; abundance: -; j_gene: TRBJ2-3; CDR3aa: CASSPSDRAVADTQYF; CDR3nt: TGTGCCAGCTCACCATCGGACAGGGCGGTTGCAGATACGCAGTATTTT
d_gene: -; v_gene: TRBV29-1; abundance: -; j_gene: TRBJ2-6; CDR3aa: CSVELLGGANVLTF; CDR3nt: TGCAGCGTTGAATTACTTGGTGGGGCCAACGTCCTGACTTTC
d_gene: TRBD2; v_gene: TRBV20-1; abundance: -; j_gene: TRBJ2-5; CDR3aa: CSAGLGAGGTETQYF; CDR3nt: TGCAGTGCCGGATTGGGGGCGGGGGGGACGGAGACCCAGTACTTC
d_gene: TRBD1; v_gene: TRBV5-6; abundance: few; j_gene: TRBJ1-5; CDR3aa: CASSPRGLRSQPQHF; CDR3nt: TGTGCCAGCAGCCCCAGGGGGTTAAGGAGTCAGCCCCAGCATTTT
d_gene: -; v_gene: TRBV3-1; abundance: -; j_gene: TRBJ2-6; CDR3aa: CASSQGSPGANVLTF; CDR3nt: TGTGCCAGCAGCCAAGGGTCCCCTGGGGCCAACGTCCTGACTTTC
d_gene: TRBD2; v_gene: TRBV5-5; abundance: -; j_gene: TRBJ2-3; CDR3aa: CASSLGLAGGPADTQYF; CDR3nt: TGTGCCAGCAGCTTGGGTCTAGCGGGGGGGCCAGCAGATACGCAGTATTTT
d_gene: -; v_gene: TRBV19; abundance: few; j_gene: TRBJ1-1; CDR3aa: CASSTGGDTEAFF; CDR3nt: TGTGCCAGTAGTACCGGGGGCGACACTGAAGCTTTCTTT
d_gene: -; v_gene: TRBV10-3; abundance: few; j_gene: TRBJ1-2; CDR3aa: CAISESILNYGYTF; CDR3nt: TGTGCCATCAGTGAGTCCATCCTGAACTATGGCTACACCTTC
d_gene: -; v_gene: TRBV5-1; abundance: -; j_gene: TRBJ2-7; CDR3aa: CASSPNVGGAYEQYF; CDR3nt: TGCGCCAGCAGCCCCAACGTCGGGGGCGCCTACGAGCAGTACTTC
d_gene: -; v_gene: TRBV5-1; abundance: -; j_gene: TRBJ1-1; CDR3aa: CASRFTGPEGAEAFF; CDR3nt: TGCGCCAGCAGATTTACAGGGCCCGAGGGTGCTGAAGCTTTCTTT
d_gene: -; v_gene: TRBV6-5; abundance: few; j_gene: TRBJ2-7; CDR3aa: CASSLLHRARGTYEQYF; CDR3nt: TGTGCCAGCAGCTTACTACACCGGGCTAGAGGAACCTACGAGCAGTACTTC
d_gene: TRBD2; v_gene: TRBV4-2; abundance: few; j_gene: TRBJ2-1; CDR3aa: CASSPGTSGGGAYNEQFF; CDR3nt: TGTGCCAGCAGCCCCGGGACTAGCGGGGGGGGTGCCTACAATGAGCAGTTCTTC
d_gene: -; v_gene: TRBV5-1; abundance: -; j_gene: TRBJ1-1; CDR3aa: CASSLGGEGPNTEAFF; CDR3nt: TGCGCCAGCAGCTTGGGGGGCGAGGGGCCGAACACTGAAGCTTTCTTT
d_gene: -; v_gene: TRBV7-9; abundance: -; j_gene: TRBJ2-7; CDR3aa: CASSFAAESGVTYEQYF; CDR3nt: TGTGCCAGCAGCTTTGCGGCAGAGTCCGGGGTCACCTACGAGCAGTACTTC
d_gene: -; v_gene: TRBV7-9; abundance: -; j_gene: TRBJ2-6; CDR3aa: CASSSWSSGANVLTF; CDR3nt: TGTGCCAGCAGCTCTTGGAGCTCTGGGGCCAACGTCCTGACTTTC
d_gene: TRBD1; v_gene: TRBV25-1; abundance: few; j_gene: TRBJ1-2; CDR3aa: CASSESALDRGRGYTF; CDR3nt: TGTGCCAGCAGTGAATCCGCCCTGGACAGGGGTCGCGGCTACACCTTC
d_gene: -; v_gene: TRBV27; abundance: few; j_gene: TRBJ1-2; CDR3aa: CASSLVRSNYGYTF; CDR3nt: TGTGCCAGCAGTTTAGTCAGGTCGAACTATGGCTACACCTTC
d_gene: -; v_gene: TRBV18; abundance: -; j_gene: TRBJ2-5; CDR3aa: CASSPLKETQYF; CDR3nt: TGTGCCAGCTCACCGCTTAAGGAGACCCAGTACTTC
d_gene: -; v_gene: TRBV20-1; abundance: few; j_gene: TRBJ1-1; CDR3aa: CSASDRLNTEAFF; CDR3nt: TGCAGTGCTAGTGACAGGTTAAACACTGAAGCTTTCTTT
d_gene: TRBD2; v_gene: TRBV20-1; abundance: -; j_gene: TRBJ2-3; CDR3aa: CSASWRRGGTDTQYF; CDR3nt: TGCAGTGCTAGTTGGCGGCGGGGGGGCACAGATACGCAGTATTTT
d_gene: -; v_gene: TRBV20-1; abundance: once; j_gene: TRBJ1-5; CDR3aa: CSARDVLRDGINRPQHF; CDR3nt: TGCAGTGCTAGAGACGTTCTCCGGGACGGCATTAATCGGCCCCAGCATTTT
d_gene: TRBD1; v_gene: TRBV10-2; abundance: -; j_gene: TRBJ1-2; CDR3aa: CACRSKEGQAYGYTF; CDR3nt: TGCGCCTGCAGGTCTAAGGAGGGACAGGCGTACGGCTACACCTTC
d_gene: -; v_gene: TRBV3-1; abundance: few; j_gene: TRBJ1-2; CDR3aa: CASSQAMGPSYGYTF; CDR3nt: TGTGCCAGCAGCCAAGCTATGGGACCCTCCTATGGCTACACCTTC